One sample yielded the 18 T cell receptor beta chains listed below, sequenced in a study of OX40 agonist ivuxolimab in advanced cancers. TCRdb's table, derived via immunoSEQ multiplex PCR, lists solely in-frame clones and lacks some. The data show some 19,000 clones, about 80% seen once. Sequences were derived from CD4+ or CD8+ T cells sorted from blood, sampled in a trial of the OX40 agonist ivuxolimab. These receptors came from an adult with an advanced solid tumor such as melanoma, head and neck, liver or kidney cancer.

This rearrangement joins TRBV6-5 to TRBJ1-2; TRBD1 is a possible D gene (6 bases). Germline loops: CDR1 MNHEY, CDR2 SVGAGI. The CDR3 contains 14 residues. V lost 6 bases to trimming and J lost 1 base, with 12 bases between them. The CDR3 coding sequence is TGTGCCAGCAGGGACCGGGACATTAACTATGGCTACACCTTC. Its translation: CASRDRDINYGYTF.

This clone is a singleton in its sample. The CDR3 is CASSYSALPNTEAFF. DNA of the CDR3: TGTGCCAGCAGTTATTCGGCGCTCCCCAACACTGAAGCTTTCTTT. The chain uses TRBV6-5 and TRBJ1-1; D is unresolved. The CDR3 runs to 15 residues. CDR1 is MNHEY and CDR2 is SVGAGI in the germline V gene. Trimming cost V 3 bases and J 2 bases, with 13 bases left between them.

The count of this clone is one. The chain carries TRBV7-9 and TRBJ2-5, with D unresolved. The CDR3 totals 11 residues. CDR1 SEHNR and CDR2 FQNEAQ come from the germline V gene (reference sequence). Trimming shortened V by 2 bases and J by 5 bases, and 3 bases separated the two germline ends. CDR3 protein: CASSLQETQYF. In DNA form, the CDR3 reads TGTGCCAGCAGCTTACAGGAGACCCAGTACTTC.

This clone was counted a few times. The V and J genes are TRBV7-3 and TRBJ2-7; 8 nucleotides line up with TRBD1. Germline trimming cut 2 bases from V and 2 bases from J; bases unmatched to any gene: 2. Germline CDR1 SGHTA, CDR2 FQGTGA. The CDR3 has 14 amino acids. The CDR3 here is CASSLGTGAYEQYF. CDR3 coding DNA: TGTGCCAGCAGCTTAGGGACAGGAGCCTACGAGCAGTACTTC. The variable domain in full, completed from reference TRBV7-3 and TRBJ2-7, reads GAGVSQTPSNKVTEKGKYVELRCDPISGHTALYWYRQSLGQGPEFLIYFQGTGAADDSGLPNDRFFAVRPEGSVSTLKIQRTERGDSAVYLCASSLGTGAYEQYFGPGTRLTVT.

This chain connects TRBV11-2 to TRBJ1-1, with 8 positions matching TRBD1. The V gene's germline CDR1 is SGHAT and CDR2 FQNNGV. The CDR3 totals 14 residues. J gave up 7 bases and V 0 bases, and 4 bases lay outside the gene matches. CDR3: CASSLEFTGGEAFF. In DNA, the CDR3 is TGTGCCAGCAGCTTAGAATTCACAGGGGGTGAAGCTTTCTTT.

The table lists this clone with a few counts. DNA of the CDR3: TGTGCCAGCAGTCTTGGGGGGCAGATTGGTTCACCCCTCCACTTT. Protein: CASSLGGQIGSPLHF. This chain joins TRBV28 and TRBJ1-6; TRBD1 is a possible D gene (6 bases). This CDR3 comprises 15 residues. Trimming stripped 5 bases from V and 9 bases from J, with 17 bases between. The germline V gene encodes CDR1 MDHEN and CDR2 SYDVKM.

The chain is built from TRBV7-2 and TRBJ2-7; no clear D gene. V lost 5 bases and J 3 bases, leaving 11 bases between the germline ends. In germline, CDR1 is SGHTA, CDR2 FQGNSA. This CDR3 contains 13 residues. CDR3 amino acids: CASSLLSYYEQYF. Here the CDR3 DNA reads TGTGCCAGCAGCCTCCTGAGCTACTACGAGCAGTACTTC.

V is TRBV27 and J is TRBJ2-7; tentatively, D is TRBD2 (5 bases). Germline V gene data show CDR1 as MNHEY and CDR2 as SMNVEV (reference sequence). The CDR3 consists of 12 residues. Trimming stripped 4 bases from V and 6 bases from J, with 10 bases between. The CDR3 nucleotides read TGTGCCAGCAGTTATCGGGGTGGCGAGCAGTACTTC. Amino acid sequence: CASSYRGGEQYF.

This sequence joins TRBV29-1 and TRBJ1-1; 7 bases align to TRBD1. With 6 bases clipped from V and 8 bases from J, the junction kept 9 bases outside the gene matches. The CDR3 contains 12 residues. Germline assignment: CDR1 SQVTM and CDR2 ANQGSEA. The CDR3 loop reads CSVKTGTIEAFF. The CDR3 DNA reads TGCAGCGTCAAGACAGGGACTATAGAAGCTTTCTTT.

V and J are TRBV6-4 and TRBJ2-2, with unresolved D. In germline, CDR1 is MRHNA, CDR2 SNTAGT. The CDR3 is 14 amino acids. The germline V and J ends were trimmed by 5 bases and 2 bases, with 9 bases remaining between them. CDR3 in amino acids: CASSLDLNTGELFF. The CDR3 nucleotides read TGTGCCAGCAGTCTTGACCTAAACACCGGGGAGCTGTTTTTT.

This chain uses TRBV19 with TRBJ2-7; the match to TRBD1 covers 10 bases. Germline loops: CDR1 LNHDA, CDR2 SQIVND (reference sequence). Trimming at V came to 5 bases and at J to 5 bases, leaving 6 bases not matched to a gene. The CDR3 sequence is 14 residues long. CDR3 loop: CASSLRDRGHEQYF. The CDR3 nucleotides are TGTGCCAGTAGTCTCCGGGACAGGGGACACGAGCAGTACTTC.

This clone came up once. The J gene is TRBJ1-6, the V gene TRBV7-2; 8 bases agree with TRBD1. V lost 5 bases to trimming and J lost 8 bases; unmatched junction nucleotides: 5. The CDR3 is 14 amino acids. Germline loops: CDR1 SGHTA, CDR2 FQGNSA. In DNA form, the CDR3 reads TGTGCCAGCAGCACCCAGGGGGCGTATTCACCCCTCCACTTT. Residues: CASSTQGAYSPLHF.

The chain combines TRBV5-1 with TRBJ2-7; 9 nucleotides match TRBD1. V lost 2 bases, J lost 4 bases, and 4 bases stayed unmatched. This CDR3 is built from 14 residues. In germline, CDR1 is SGHRS, CDR2 YFSETQ. Here the CDR3 DNA reads TGCGCCAGCAGCTTAGGACAGGGGAGATACGAGCAGTACTTC. Translated, it gives CASSLGQGRYEQYF.

The chain carries TRBV7-2 and TRBJ2-7; D is perhaps TRBD1 (6 bases). The germline gives CDR1 SGHTA, CDR2 FQGNSA. CDR3 size: 15 residues. Trimming removed 5 bases from V and 5 bases from J, with 19 bases in between. This CDR3 reads CASSRSHQGLDEQYF. The CDR3 DNA reads as TGTGCCAGCAGCCGAAGCCACCAGGGGCTCGACGAGCAGTACTTC.

The chain links TRBV14 to TRBJ2-5; TRBD2 matches at 8 bases. V trimming: 3 bases; J trimming: 3 bases; junction bases outside the gene matches: 12. The CDR3 has 17 residues. The V gene's germline CDR1 is SGHDN and CDR2 FVKESK. This CDR3 reads CASSHPWGGRKEETQYF. As DNA, the CDR3 is TGTGCCAGCAGCCACCCCTGGGGCGGGAGGAAAGAAGAGACCCAGTACTTC.

The chain uses TRBV5-6 and TRBJ1-2, with 9 bases identical to TRBD1. CDR3 length: 16 amino acids. V shed 4 bases, J shed 4 bases, and the junction held 11 bases outside the gene matches. Germline loops: CDR1 SGHDT, CDR2 YYEEEE. The CDR3 nucleotides are TGTGCCAGCAGCGTAACACAGGGGGCGCAAGGCTATGGCTACACCTTC. This encodes CASSVTQGAQGYGYTF.

The V call is TRBV28, the J call TRBJ2-7; 8 bases are a match to TRBD1. CDR1 is MDHEN and CDR2 is SYDVKM in the germline V gene. The CDR3 has 16 amino acids. Trimming cost V 5 bases and J 4 bases; bases outside gene matches: 13. This CDR3 is CASSPRQGRKGYEQYF. CDR3 sequence (DNA): TGTGCCAGCAGTCCGAGACAGGGGAGGAAAGGGTACGAGCAGTACTTC.

The chain couples TRBV5-4 to TRBJ2-7, with TRBD1 matching 9 bases. V shed 2 bases, J shed 5 bases, and the junction held 11 bases outside the gene matches. This CDR3 contains 16 residues. CDR1 is SGHNT and CDR2 is YYREEE in the germline V gene (reference sequence). For the CDR3, the DNA is TGTGCCAGCAGCTTACCCCCGGGACAGGGTTACAACGAGCAGTACTTC. It codes for CASSLPPGQGYNEQYF.